In its sample, the clone carrying this T cell receptor (beta chain) was seen a few times. Its specificity is unknown. The data were obtained in a study of T cell repertoires in cytomegalovirus infection. TCRdb reprocessed the reads via MiXCR and lists one record per CDR3 protein. The data show 650,000 to 850,000 distinct CDR3 sequences, approximately 32% seen once. This CDR3 region has 16 residues. V lost 0 bases to trimming and J lost 2 bases, with 13 bases between them. The V gene's germline CDR1 is MGHRA and CDR2 YSYEKL. Study-wide findings and caveats: The study found HLA-C-restricted CMV-specific TCR beta clonotypes dominating the ex vivo response.

The TCR was taken from a human donor in good health (CMV status not recorded). Some clones in this sample may be carry-over from other donors' samples. Sequences were derived from cultured CD8+ T cells from PBMCs, sampled from culture after CMV antigen stimulation. The chain couples TRBV4-1 to TRBJ1-1, with TRBD1 as a possible D gene (5 bases). The CDR3 nucleotides are TGCGCCAGCAGCCAAGATCCCGGGACGGTAAACACTGAAGCTTTCTTT. It codes for CASSQDPGTVNTEAFF.